These T cell receptor beta chains were read from a single sample in a study of regulatory T cells in long-lasting Graves disease. TCRdb used MiXCR to reprocess the multiplex PCR reads, holding one entry per CDR3 protein. This sample has roughly 400,000 distinct CDR3 sequences, with 21% found just once. This material consisted of peripheral blood mononuclear cells (PBMCs), taken when the disease was refractory, from a patient treated with antithyroid drugs. The receptors were sampled from a female donor with Graves disease. Each CDR3 is given with its conserved first and last residue. A D gene is named only where the DNA matches it firmly. For some rows the clone size is stated as once, few or many, or as a class when expanded; others skip it.

DNA: TGTGCCAGCAGCGAGCTGACAGGAACCCTTTTC; CDR3: CASSELTGTLF; size: many; D: -; V: TRBV2; J: TRBJ2-7
DNA: TGTGCCAGCAGTTTGAACCCGCTAGCGGGAGGCCGGAACACCGGGGAGCTGTTTTTT; CDR3: CASSLNPLAGGRNTGELFF; size: -; D: TRBD2; V: TRBV2; J: TRBJ2-2
DNA: TGTGCCAGCGAGCCGGGACAGCCCGCAACTAATGAAAAACTGTTTTTT; CDR3: CASEPGQPATNEKLFF; size: many; D: TRBD1; V: TRBV28; J: TRBJ1-4
DNA: TGCGCCAGCAGCTCCACAAGAACCGATGGGGAAAAACTGTTTTTT; CDR3: CASSSTRTDGEKLFF; size: few; D: -; V: TRBV5-1; J: TRBJ1-4
DNA: TGTGCCACCAACCTGGCGGGCCCTGGAAACACCATATATTTT; CDR3: CATNLAGPGNTIYF; size: few; D: -; V: TRBV6-1; J: TRBJ1-3
DNA: TGCAGCGTTGAAACGGTCTCCGAGCAGTACTTC; CDR3: CSVETVSEQYF; size: few; D: -; V: TRBV29-1; J: TRBJ2-7
DNA: TGTGCCAGCACCCAGTACTTACCTGGCAATGAGCAGTTCTTC; CDR3: CASTQYLPGNEQFF; size: few; D: -; V: TRBV28; J: TRBJ2-1
DNA: TGTGCCAGCAGGGGTTCAGGGGGGAACGAGCAGTACTTC; CDR3: CASRGSGGNEQYF; size: -; D: -; V: TRBV2; J: TRBJ2-7
DNA: TGCAGCGTGACAGGGGAATGGGATAATGAAACACTGTTTTTT; CDR3: CSVTGEWDNETLFF; size: -; D: TRBD1; V: TRBV29-1; J: TRBJ1-4
DNA: TGCGCCAGCAGCTTGGGTGGACTAGCGGGCCCGAACACCGGGGAGCTGTTTTTT; CDR3: CASSLGGLAGPNTGELFF; size: many; D: TRBD2; V: TRBV5-1; J: TRBJ2-2
DNA: TGTGCCAGCAGTTTTGGACAGATATACGAGCAGTACTTC; CDR3: CASSFGQIYEQYF; size: -; D: -; V: TRBV12-3/TRBV12-4; J: TRBJ2-7
DNA: TGTGCCAGCAGCTTATGGGGTGCCGCGGGTACCCTCCACTTT; CDR3: CASSLWGAAGTLHF; size: many; D: -; V: TRBV7-9; J: TRBJ1-6
DNA: TGTGCCAGTAGTACCGGGGACAGGGCCCAGCCCCAGCATTTT; CDR3: CASSTGDRAQPQHF; size: many; D: TRBD1; V: TRBV19; J: TRBJ1-5
DNA: TGTGCCAGCAGCCAAGTTAATTGGGCTAGCGGGAGCTACGAGCAGTACTTC; CDR3: CASSQVNWASGSYEQYF; size: few; D: TRBD2; V: TRBV3-1; J: TRBJ2-7
DNA: TGTGCCAGCAGCCATTTCGGGTGGCCTGAGCAGTTCTTC; CDR3: CASSHFGWPEQFF; size: -; D: -; V: TRBV28; J: TRBJ2-1
DNA: TGTGCCAGCAGCTCCCCCGTGGACAGGGACCTCACAGATACGCAGTATTTT; CDR3: CASSSPVDRDLTDTQYF; size: -; D: TRBD1; V: TRBV11-2; J: TRBJ2-3
DNA: TGTGCCAGCACCACACAATCCGGGACAGGGCATGGCTACACCTTC; CDR3: CASTTQSGTGHGYTF; size: many; D: TRBD1; V: TRBV12-3/TRBV12-4; J: TRBJ1-2
DNA: TGTGCCAGCAGTCGGACACCGCAGGATTCACCCCTCCACTTT; CDR3: CASSRTPQDSPLHF; size: many; D: -; V: TRBV12-3/TRBV12-4; J: TRBJ1-6
DNA: TGTGCCAGCAGTTCGGCGGGGATCGGGTCCGGAAACACCATATATTTT; CDR3: CASSSAGIGSGNTIYF; size: many; D: -; V: TRBV28; J: TRBJ1-3
DNA: TGTGCCAGCAGTTTATCGGGACAGGGGTCGGGTGGCTACACCTTC; CDR3: CASSLSGQGSGGYTF; size: many; D: TRBD1; V: TRBV12-3/TRBV12-4; J: TRBJ1-2
DNA: TGTGCCAGCAGCTTAGAGGCGGGACACTACGAGCAGTACTTC; CDR3: CASSLEAGHYEQYF; size: -; D: -; V: TRBV7-9; J: TRBJ2-7
DNA: TGCAGTGCTAGGCAGGAGACCCAGTACTTC; CDR3: CSARQETQYF; size: many; D: -; V: TRBV20-1; J: TRBJ2-5
DNA: TGCAGTGCCGACGCCCGGCGGACTAGCGGGTCCTACGAGCAGTACTTC; CDR3: CSADARRTSGSYEQYF; size: -; D: TRBD2; V: TRBV20-1; J: TRBJ2-7
DNA: TGTGCCAGCAGCCCTCCCGGACTAGCGTACTCCTACGAGCAGTACTTC; CDR3: CASSPPGLAYSYEQYF; size: many; D: TRBD2; V: TRBV7-8; J: TRBJ2-7
DNA: TGTGCCACCCTAGAACCGGGATTGGTACAGACCCAGTACTTC; CDR3: CATLEPGLVQTQYF; size: many; D: -; V: TRBV6-1; J: TRBJ2-5
DNA: TGCGCCAGCAGCTTTGGACAGGTGTCAACTAATGAAAAACTGTTTTTT; CDR3: CASSFGQVSTNEKLFF; size: few; D: TRBD1; V: TRBV5-1; J: TRBJ1-4
DNA: TGTGCCAGCAGTGAAGTTGGGGCAGGAGACACTGAAGCTTTCTTT; CDR3: CASSEVGAGDTEAFF; size: many; D: -; V: TRBV6-1; J: TRBJ1-1
DNA: TGTGCCAGCAGCTTAGAGGTGGCCAGCATTCAGTACTTC; CDR3: CASSLEVASIQYF; size: many; D: -; V: TRBV11-2; J: TRBJ2-4
DNA: TGTGCTAGCAGCCAAGGTTCTAGCGGGAGTAAAGAGACCCAGTACTTC; CDR3: CASSQGSSGSKETQYF; size: many; D: TRBD2; V: TRBV7-7; J: TRBJ2-5
DNA: TGTGCCAGCAGCCCGGGGACAGGGGACCTATCTTTTCAGCCCCAGCATTTT; CDR3: CASSPGTGDLSFQPQHF; size: once; D: TRBD1; V: TRBV7-8; J: TRBJ1-5
DNA: TGTGCCAGCAGTAGCGGGACAGGGGGTTTCTACGAGCAGTACTTC; CDR3: CASSSGTGGFYEQYF; size: many; D: TRBD1; V: TRBV12-3/TRBV12-4; J: TRBJ2-7
DNA: TGTGCCAGCAGTTTGTGGTACGAGCAGTACTTC; CDR3: CASSLWYEQYF; size: many; D: -; V: TRBV28; J: TRBJ2-7
DNA: TGTGCCAGCAGTAATAGCGGGAGTGCAGATACGCAGTATTTT; CDR3: CASSNSGSADTQYF; size: -; D: TRBD2; V: TRBV28; J: TRBJ2-3
DNA: TGTGCCATCAGTGAGTCGGGGGCACTTCCACCCCTCCACTTT; CDR3: CAISESGALPPLHF; size: many; D: -; V: TRBV10-3; J: TRBJ1-6
DNA: TGCAGTGTTATGTCGGGGGACTCCTACGAGCAGTACTTC; CDR3: CSVMSGDSYEQYF; size: many; D: -; V: TRBV20-1; J: TRBJ2-7